This TCR beta chain was documented in a study of blood T cell repertoires in COVID-19. Turning to the study itself: Samples taken during acute and convalescent COVID-19 were collected in the United States, Italy and Spain. The analysed material was cDNA or gDNA that came from T cells, B-cell-depleted T cells, or PBMCs.

Per the original data handling: Amplification of reference gene primers was used by the study to estimate nucleated cell counts. Assay used: immunoSEQ multiplex PCR; TCRdb lists only in-frame clones, some missing. That table gives V, J and clone size, and the DNA gave D and trimming. The sample has approximately 230,000 clones; 80% to 90% are singletons. The germline V gene has CDR1 DFQATT and CDR2 SNEGSKA (reference sequence). CDR3 length: 16 residues. V dropped 3 bases and J dropped 0 bases, with 15 bases sitting between them. The material sequenced was peripheral blood. The origin of this receptor is an elderly man with acute or convalescent COVID-19. The gene calls are TRBV20-1 and TRBJ2-1; tentatively, D is TRBD2 (6 bases). CDR3 sequence (DNA): TGCAGTGCTAGTCTTCTAGCGCAGCACTCCTACAATGAGCAGTTCTTC. This encodes CSASLLAQHSYNEQFF.